The rows below give T cell receptor beta chains drawn from one sample of a study of T cell repertoires in cytomegalovirus infection. Their antigens are not known. TCRdb reprocessed the reads with MiXCR, giving one entry per CDR3 protein. The top ten hold 10% to 15% of the sample, which has 750,000 to 900,000 distinct CDR3 sequences, 25% to 30% seen once. Sample: cultured CD8+ T cells from PBMCs, taken from culture after CMV antigen stimulation. These receptors all stem from a human donor in good health (CMV status not recorded). Some clones in this sample may be carry-over from other donors' samples. Both conserved end residues are part of each CDR3. D genes are given only for firm matches. Clone size is given for some rows only: seen once, a few or many times, or a class if the clone is expanded.

clone_size,v_call,cdr3_length,d_call,j_call,cdr3_aa,cdr3_nt
NA,TRBV10-2,14,NA,TRBJ1-1,CASTLSPGRTEAFF,TGCGCCAGCACCCTTTCCCCAGGGCGGACTGAAGCTTTCTTT
NA,TRBV12-3/TRBV12-4,11,TRBD2,TRBJ2-1,CASRSGGEQFF,TGTGCCAGCAGATCGGGAGGCGAGCAGTTCTTC
NA,TRBV5-4,13,NA,TRBJ1-2,CASSLGGGTGYTF,TGTGCCAGCAGCTTAGGTGGAGGCACTGGCTACACCTTC
NA,TRBV6-2/TRBV6-3,15,TRBD1,TRBJ1-2,CASSYSFDRDYGYTF,TGTGCCAGCAGTTACTCGTTCGACAGGGACTATGGCTACACCTTC
few,TRBV5-1,16,NA,TRBJ1-2,CASSLEFAEANYGYTF,TGCGCCAGCAGCTTGGAGTTTGCAGAAGCTAACTATGGCTACACCTTC
few,TRBV28,19,TRBD1,TRBJ2-3,CASSVDRGSLPPSTDTQYF,TGTGCCAGCAGCGTCGACAGGGGGTCGCTACCCCCTAGCACAGATACGCAGTATTTT
NA,TRBV29-1,12,NA,TRBJ1-1,CSGGRENTEAFF,TGCAGCGGGGGGAGGGAGAACACTGAAGCTTTCTTT
many,TRBV7-6,15,TRBD2,TRBJ2-5,CASSLHFTSVATQYF,TGTGCCAGCAGCTTGCATTTTACTAGCGTGGCGACCCAGTACTTC
few,TRBV11-2,17,TRBD1,TRBJ1-1,CASSPWQGRTGNTEAFF,TGTGCCAGCAGCCCATGGCAAGGAAGGACAGGGAACACTGAAGCTTTCTTT
few,TRBV6-1,13,NA,TRBJ2-1,CASTLGLYNEQFF,TGTGCCAGCACCCTGGGACTTTACAATGAGCAGTTCTTC
NA,TRBV4-3,16,TRBD2,TRBJ2-1,CASSHLAGGGVDEQFF,TGCGCCAGCAGCCATCTAGCGGGGGGCGGGGTGGATGAGCAGTTCTTC
NA,TRBV12-3/TRBV12-4,12,NA,TRBJ1-2,CATNFRVYGYTF,TGTGCCACCAACTTCCGGGTCTATGGCTACACCTTC
many,TRBV6-5,14,TRBD1,TRBJ1-2,CASSIRDSNYGYTF,TGTGCCAGCAGTATCCGGGACAGTAACTATGGCTACACCTTC
NA,TRBV27,15,TRBD2,TRBJ2-7,CASSLDSGGSDEQYF,TGTGCCAGCAGCTTAGATAGCGGGGGGTCCGACGAGCAGTACTTC
NA,TRBV20-1,17,NA,TRBJ1-2,CSARVPLGVKAIYGYTF,TGCAGTGCTAGAGTCCCCCTGGGGGTTAAGGCCATCTATGGCTACACCTTC
NA,TRBV7-4,14,NA,TRBJ2-7,CASSLPGATSEQYF,TGTGCCAGCAGCTTACCGGGGGCGACGAGCGAGCAGTACTTC
few,TRBV4-1,14,NA,TRBJ2-1,CASSLDRTYNEQFF,TGCGCCAGCAGCCTCGACAGAACCTACAATGAGCAGTTCTTC
NA,TRBV27,12,NA,TRBJ1-6,CASSQTGSPLHF,TGTGCCAGCAGTCAAACAGGCTCACCCCTCCACTTT
once,TRBV7-9,16,NA,TRBJ1-4,CASSLGSPPTNEKLFF,TGTGCCAGCAGCTTAGGGTCTCCTCCTACTAATGAAAAACTGTTTTTT
few,TRBV7-8,17,NA,TRBJ2-5,CASSLVPTVKGQETQYF,TGTGCCAGCAGCTTAGTCCCGACAGTAAAGGGGCAAGAGACCCAGTACTTC
many,TRBV7-9,18,TRBD2,TRBJ2-5,CASSPTSGGGVPSETQYF,TGTGCCAGCAGCCCGACTAGCGGGGGTGGTGTCCCTTCGGAGACCCAGTACTTC
NA,TRBV19,13,NA,TRBJ1-2,CASSTDSNYGYTF,TGTGCCAGTAGTACCGACAGCAACTATGGCTACACCTTC
NA,TRBV12-3/TRBV12-4,13,NA,TRBJ1-5,CASSSGIGQPQHF,TGTGCCAGCAGTTCCGGGATTGGTCAGCCCCAGCATTTT
NA,TRBV29-1,13,NA,TRBJ2-2,CSVVEPNTGELFF,TGCAGCGTTGTTGAGCCGAACACCGGGGAGCTGTTTTTT
NA,TRBV2,15,NA,TRBJ1-1,CASTKATYMNTEAFF,TGTGCCAGCACCAAAGCGACGTATATGAACACTGAAGCTTTCTTT
NA,TRBV11-2,17,TRBD1,TRBJ2-3,CASSLGGQGSSTDTQYF,TGTGCCAGCAGCTTAGGAGGACAGGGATCTAGCACAGATACGCAGTATTTT
once,TRBV7-6,16,TRBD2,TRBJ2-1,CASSLLGTSEYNEQFF,TGTGCCAGCAGCTTATTAGGGACTAGCGAGTACAATGAGCAGTTCTTC
few,TRBV6-2/TRBV6-3,16,NA,TRBJ1-1,CASSHEPGNANTEAFF,TGTGCCAGCAGCCATGAACCAGGGAATGCGAACACTGAAGCTTTCTTT
NA,TRBV7-3,18,NA,TRBJ2-1,CASSSHPRGELTYNEQFF,TGTGCCAGCAGCTCCCACCCAAGGGGGGAACTAACCTACAATGAGCAGTTCTTC
NA,TRBV24-1,16,NA,TRBJ2-2,CATSDWGTSNTGELFF,TGTGCCACCAGTGATTGGGGGACCTCGAACACCGGGGAGCTGTTTTTT
NA,TRBV12-3/TRBV12-4,13,NA,TRBJ2-7,CASRDQSVYEQYF,TGTGCCAGCCGGGATCAGTCCGTTTACGAGCAGTACTTC
few,TRBV19,17,NA,TRBJ1-5,CASRPTGLSRSNQPQHF,TGTGCCAGTAGGCCGACAGGCCTAAGTCGTAGCAATCAGCCCCAGCATTTT
many,TRBV6-1,13,NA,TRBJ1-1,CASSDKMNTEAFF,TGTGCCAGCAGTGACAAAATGAACACTGAAGCTTTCTTT
few,TRBV7-2,14,NA,TRBJ1-1,CASSPTGMDTEAFF,TGTGCCAGCAGCCCTACAGGGATGGACACTGAAGCTTTCTTT
few,TRBV7-6,16,TRBD1,TRBJ1-1,CASSLGTGRMNTEAFF,TGTGCCAGCAGCTTAGGGACAGGTCGCATGAACACTGAAGCTTTCTTT
NA,TRBV20-1,13,NA,TRBJ1-5,CSATWGANQPQHF,TGCAGTGCTACCTGGGGGGCCAATCAGCCCCAGCATTTT
NA,TRBV27,16,NA,TRBJ2-2,CASSSLRGQNTGELFF,TGTGCCAGCAGTTCTTTGCGGGGTCAGAACACCGGGGAGCTGTTTTTT
NA,TRBV6-8,12,NA,TRBJ2-7,CASSPHSGEQYF,TGTGCCAGCAGCCCCCACTCCGGCGAGCAGTACTTC
NA,TRBV11-3,16,NA,TRBJ2-2,CASSLARTEGSGELFF,TGTGCCAGCAGCTTAGCCCGGACGGAGGGCTCGGGGGAGCTGTTTTTT
many,TRBV7-8,15,NA,TRBJ2-7,CASSLEQGRSYEQYF,TGTGCCAGCAGCTTAGAACAGGGGAGGTCCTACGAGCAGTACTTC